The source of this T cell receptor (beta chain) is a study of shared T cell receptors in the human thymus. The method was immunoSEQ multiplex PCR; TCRdb's version includes in-frame clones alone and lacks a portion of them. The repertoire includes hundreds of thousands of clones, around nine tenths of them detected once, and about 0.01% sits in the top ten. This clone was found once. The same CDR3 can be traced to other DNA sequences in this sample. The CDR3 loop spans 15 amino acids. Trimming took 5 bases from V and 1 from J; bases not matched to a gene: 4. From germline, CDR1 is MDHEN and CDR2 SYDVKM. These same data were also listed under a study on human thymus T cells. From that paper: Surgeons resected thymus tissue during corrective heart surgery.

This receptor was identified in a boy in the first two years of life with a congenital heart defect. This sequence joins TRBV28 and TRBJ1-5; 8 bases line up with TRBD1. Source material: thymocytes. As DNA, the CDR3 is TGTGCCAGCAGTCCAGACAGGGGAAGCAATCAGCCCCAGCATTTT. Protein: CASSPDRGSNQPQHF.